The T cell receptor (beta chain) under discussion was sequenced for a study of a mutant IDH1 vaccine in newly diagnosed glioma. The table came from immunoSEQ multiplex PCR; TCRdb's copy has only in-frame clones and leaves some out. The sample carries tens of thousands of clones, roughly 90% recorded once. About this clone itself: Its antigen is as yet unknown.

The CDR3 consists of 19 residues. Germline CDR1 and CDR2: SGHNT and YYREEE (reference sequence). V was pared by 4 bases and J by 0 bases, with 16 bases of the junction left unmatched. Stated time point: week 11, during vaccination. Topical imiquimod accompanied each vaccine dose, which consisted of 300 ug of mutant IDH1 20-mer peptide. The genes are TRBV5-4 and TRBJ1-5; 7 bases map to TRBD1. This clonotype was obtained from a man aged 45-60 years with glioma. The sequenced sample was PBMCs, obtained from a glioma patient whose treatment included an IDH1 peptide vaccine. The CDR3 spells CASSLRGRDSYLSNQPQHF. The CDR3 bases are TGTGCCAGCAGCCTGAGGGGGCGGGACAGTTACCTTAGCAATCAGCCCCAGCATTTT.